The 8 T cell receptor beta chains listed next were all sequenced from one sample in a study of low-dose radiotherapy and immunotherapy resistance in tumors. Alpha and beta chains were covered, as first-strand cDNA relied on TRAV- and TRBV-specific primers. An approximately 19-cycle PCR with a constant-region primer and V-primer adapter amplified TCRs. MiXCR, applied by TCRdb to the reads, yields one record per CDR3 protein. The sample yields more than 50,000 distinct CDR3 sequences, 26% seen once. As for time point: before trial treatment. The sequences come from PBMCs, collected before treatment. All receptors come from a male donor with rectosigmoid adenocarcinoma.

This chain links TRBV20-1 with TRBJ1-3; 7 bases map to TRBD1. There are 16 residues in the CDR3. J was trimmed by 4 bases and V by 5 bases; bases with no gene match: 14. Germline lookup yields CDR1 DFQATT and CDR2 SNEGSKA (reference sequence). Written as DNA, the CDR3 is TGCAGTGCTTTCGGAGGGGGCCTGACTGGAGGAAACACCATATATTTT. Translated, it gives CSAFGGGLTGGNTIYF.

Remarks on this clonotype: A read error likely explains this, since a far larger clone differs by one base. The genes are TRBV28 and TRBJ2-7, with 9 nucleotides matching TRBD2. The junction had 16 bases not matched to a gene; V was cut back by 6 bases and J by 7 bases. CDR1 and CDR2 (germline): MDHEN, SYDVKM. This CDR3 spans 16 amino acids. For the CDR3, the DNA is TGTGCCAGCAGCCGGGATAGCGGGAGCGCCTACAATGAGCAGTACTTC. Protein product: CASSRDSGSAYNEQYF.

This clonotype is medium-sized by share. The genes are TRBV28 and TRBJ2-7; D is uncertain. V dropped 7 bases and J dropped 5 bases, with 9 bases sitting between them. The CDR3 is 11 amino acids. CDR1 is MDHEN and CDR2 is SYDVKM in the germline V gene. The DNA of the CDR3 is TGTGCCAGCACCCTCGGCCACGAGCAGTACTTC. It yields the protein CASTLGHEQYF.

This chain links TRBV5-4 with TRBJ2-7; D is perhaps TRBD2 (7 bases). The CDR3 has 15 residues. V lost 5 bases and J lost 0, with 15 bases in between. Germline V gives CDR1 SGHNT, CDR2 YYREEE (reference sequence). The CDR3 reads CASSMGRGASYEQYF. CDR3 DNA: TGTGCCAGCAGTATGGGACGGGGGGCCTCCTACGAGCAGTACTTC.

This clonotype was counted between two and nine times. The chain is built from TRBV6-2 or TRBV6-3 and TRBJ2-3; D perhaps matches TRBD1 (6 bases). The germline gives CDR1 MNHEY, CDR2 SVGEGT. Deletions cut 6 bases from V and 2 bases from J, with 18 bases between. The CDR3 spans 16 residues. DNA for the CDR3: TGTGCCAGCAGGAAACAGGGTGGCTACCCCACAGATACGCAGTATTTT. Amino acid sequence: CASRKQGGYPTDTQYF.

This clonotype was observed at least ten times. The V call is TRBV7-8, the J call TRBJ2-7; D unresolved. Per the germline V gene, CDR1 is SGHVS and CDR2 is FQNEAQ. CDR3 size: 11 residues. V lost 5 bases, J lost 4 bases, and 6 bases lay in between. The CDR3 DNA reads as TGTGCCAGCAGCCCGAAGTACGAGCAGTACTTC. This gives the protein CASSPKYEQYF.

This clonotype was seen many times. The rearrangement joins TRBV28 to TRBJ2-3; 9 bases are a match to TRBD1. With 0 bases clipped from V and 4 bases from J, the junction kept 8 bases outside the gene matches. The germline CDR1 and CDR2 sequences are MDHEN and SYDVKM. The CDR3 spans 17 residues. The CDR3 nucleotides are TGTGCCAGCAGTTTATGGACCGGGACAGGGTTTGCAGATACGCAGTATTTT. This translates into CASSLWTGTGFADTQYF. The variable domain in full, with the rest retrieved from reference TRBV28 and TRBJ2-3, is DVKVTQSSRYLVKRTGEKVFLECVQDMDHENMFWYRQDPGLGLRLIYFSYDVKMKEKGDIPEGYSVSREKKERFSLILESASTNQTSMYLCASSLWTGTGFADTQYFGPGTRLTVL.

About this clonotype itself: A read error is likely here: a far larger clone is one base away. Since no conserved phenylalanine or tryptophan closes the CDR3, a read error is the likely cause. The rearrangement uses TRBV6-5 and TRBJ2-5; D remains ambiguous. CDR3 size: 13 residues. The V end lost 6 bases, the J end lost 2 bases, and 10 bases lay between the germline ends. The V gene's germline CDR1 is MNHEY and CDR2 SVGAGI. CDR3 loop: CASSQQLQETQYV. The CDR3 region has the DNA TGTGCCAGCAGCCAACAGTTACAAGAGACCCAGTACGTC.